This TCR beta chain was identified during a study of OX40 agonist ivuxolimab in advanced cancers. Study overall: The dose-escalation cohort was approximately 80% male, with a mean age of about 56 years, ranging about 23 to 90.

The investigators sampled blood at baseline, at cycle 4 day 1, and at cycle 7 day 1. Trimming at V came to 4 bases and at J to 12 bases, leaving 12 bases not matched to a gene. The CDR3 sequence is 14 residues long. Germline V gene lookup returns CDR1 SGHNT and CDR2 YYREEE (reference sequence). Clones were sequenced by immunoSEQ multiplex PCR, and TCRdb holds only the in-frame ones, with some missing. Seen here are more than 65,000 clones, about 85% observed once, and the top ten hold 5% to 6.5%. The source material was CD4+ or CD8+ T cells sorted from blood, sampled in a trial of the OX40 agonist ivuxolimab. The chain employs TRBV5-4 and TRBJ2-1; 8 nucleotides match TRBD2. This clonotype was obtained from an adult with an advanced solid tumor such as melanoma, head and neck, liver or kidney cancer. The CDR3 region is CASSIRASGPPQFF. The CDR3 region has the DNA TGTGCCAGCAGCATTCGGGCTAGCGGGCCCCCGCAGTTCTTC.